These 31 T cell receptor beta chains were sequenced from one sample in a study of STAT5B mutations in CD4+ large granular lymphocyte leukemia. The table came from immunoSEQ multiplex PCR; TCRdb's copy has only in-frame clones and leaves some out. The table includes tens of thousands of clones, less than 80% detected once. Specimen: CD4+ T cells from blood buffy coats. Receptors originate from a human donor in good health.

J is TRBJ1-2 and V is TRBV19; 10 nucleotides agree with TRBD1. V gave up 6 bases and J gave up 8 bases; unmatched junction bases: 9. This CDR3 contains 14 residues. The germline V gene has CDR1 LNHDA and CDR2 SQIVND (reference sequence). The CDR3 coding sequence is TGTGCCAGTAGCCCAGACAGGGGGCTCGGGGGCTACACCTTC. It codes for CASSPDRGLGGYTF.

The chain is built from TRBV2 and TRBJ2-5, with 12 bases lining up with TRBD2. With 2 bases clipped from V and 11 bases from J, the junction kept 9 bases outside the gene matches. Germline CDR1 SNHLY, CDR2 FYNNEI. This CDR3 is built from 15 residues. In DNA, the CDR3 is TGTGCCAGCAGTGAAACGGCTCGGACTAGCGGGACTCAGTACTTC. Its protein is CASSETARTSGTQYF.

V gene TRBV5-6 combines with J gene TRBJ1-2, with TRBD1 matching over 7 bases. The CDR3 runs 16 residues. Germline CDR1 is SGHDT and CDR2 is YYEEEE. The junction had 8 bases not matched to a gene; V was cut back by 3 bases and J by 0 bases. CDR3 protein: CASSSFDRETNYGYTF. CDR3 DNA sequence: TGTGCCAGCAGCTCTTTTGACAGGGAGACTAACTATGGCTACACCTTC.

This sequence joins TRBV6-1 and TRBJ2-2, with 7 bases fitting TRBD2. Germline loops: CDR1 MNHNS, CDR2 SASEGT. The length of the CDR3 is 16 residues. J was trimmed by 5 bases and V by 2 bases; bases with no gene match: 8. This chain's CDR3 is CASSENVGAGTGELFF. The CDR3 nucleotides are TGTGCCAGCAGTGAAAACGTGGGAGCGGGGACCGGGGAGCTGTTTTTT.

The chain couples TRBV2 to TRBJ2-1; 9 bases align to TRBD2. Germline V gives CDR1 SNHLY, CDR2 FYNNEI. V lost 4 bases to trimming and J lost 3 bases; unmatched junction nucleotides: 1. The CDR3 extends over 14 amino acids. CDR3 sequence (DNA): TGTGCCAGCAGTGGACTAGCGGACTACAATGAGCAGTTCTTC. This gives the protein CASSGLADYNEQFF.

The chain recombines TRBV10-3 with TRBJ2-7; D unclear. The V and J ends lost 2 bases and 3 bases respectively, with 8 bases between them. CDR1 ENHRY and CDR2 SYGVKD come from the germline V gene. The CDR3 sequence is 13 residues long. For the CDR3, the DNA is TGTGCCATCAGTGAGGCCGCGAACTACGAGCAGTACTTC. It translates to CAISEAANYEQYF.

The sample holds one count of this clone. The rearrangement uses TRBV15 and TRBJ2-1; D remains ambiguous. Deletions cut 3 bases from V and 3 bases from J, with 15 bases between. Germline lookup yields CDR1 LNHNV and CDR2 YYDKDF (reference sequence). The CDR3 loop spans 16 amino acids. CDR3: CATSSDSRIGYNEQFF. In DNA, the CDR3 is TGTGCCACCAGCAGCGACTCGCGAATAGGCTACAATGAGCAGTTCTTC.

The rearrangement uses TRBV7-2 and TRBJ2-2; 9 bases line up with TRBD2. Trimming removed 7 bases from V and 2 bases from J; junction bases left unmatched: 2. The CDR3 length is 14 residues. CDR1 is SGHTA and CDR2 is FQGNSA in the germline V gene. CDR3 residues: CASMRGGNTGELFF. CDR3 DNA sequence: TGTGCCAGCATGCGGGGGGGCAACACCGGGGAGCTGTTTTTT.

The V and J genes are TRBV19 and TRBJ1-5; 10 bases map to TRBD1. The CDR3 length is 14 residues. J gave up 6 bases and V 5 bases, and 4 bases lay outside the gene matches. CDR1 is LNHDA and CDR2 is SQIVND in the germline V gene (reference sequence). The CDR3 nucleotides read TGTGCCAGTAGTGGGGACAGGGGCACTCAGCCCCAGCATTTT. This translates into CASSGDRGTQPQHF.

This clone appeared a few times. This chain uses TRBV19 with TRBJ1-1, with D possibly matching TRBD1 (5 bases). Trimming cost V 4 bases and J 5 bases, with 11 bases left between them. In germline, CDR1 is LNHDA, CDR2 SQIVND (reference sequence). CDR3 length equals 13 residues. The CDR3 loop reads CASSKRGVTEAFF. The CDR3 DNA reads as TGTGCCAGTAGTAAAAGAGGGGTAACTGAAGCTTTCTTT.

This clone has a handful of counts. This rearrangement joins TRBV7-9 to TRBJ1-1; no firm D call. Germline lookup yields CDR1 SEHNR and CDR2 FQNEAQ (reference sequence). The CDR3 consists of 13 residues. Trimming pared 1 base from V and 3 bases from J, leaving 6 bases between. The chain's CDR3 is CASSLEWDTEAFF. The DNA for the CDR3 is TGTGCCAGCAGCTTAGAGTGGGACACTGAAGCTTTCTTT.

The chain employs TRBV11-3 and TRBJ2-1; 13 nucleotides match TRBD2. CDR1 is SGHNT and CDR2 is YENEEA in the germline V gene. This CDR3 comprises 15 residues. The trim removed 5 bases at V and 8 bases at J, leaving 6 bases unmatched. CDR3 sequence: CASSPGTSGTDEQFF. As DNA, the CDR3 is TGTGCCAGCAGCCCCGGGACTAGCGGGACCGATGAGCAGTTCTTC. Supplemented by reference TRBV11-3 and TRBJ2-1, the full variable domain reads EAGVVQSPRYKIIEKKQPVAFWCNPISGHNTLYWYLQNLGQGPELLIRYENEEAVDDSQLPKDRFSAERLKGVDSTLKIQPAELGDSAVYLCASSPGTSGTDEQFFGPGTRLTVL.

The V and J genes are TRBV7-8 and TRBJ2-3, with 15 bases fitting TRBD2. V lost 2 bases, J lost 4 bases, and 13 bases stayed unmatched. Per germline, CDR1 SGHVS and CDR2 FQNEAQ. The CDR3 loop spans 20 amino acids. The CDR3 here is CASSLSRTSGRGTHADTQYF. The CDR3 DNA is TGTGCCAGCAGCTTATCCCGGACTAGCGGGAGGGGAACGCACGCAGATACGCAGTATTTT.

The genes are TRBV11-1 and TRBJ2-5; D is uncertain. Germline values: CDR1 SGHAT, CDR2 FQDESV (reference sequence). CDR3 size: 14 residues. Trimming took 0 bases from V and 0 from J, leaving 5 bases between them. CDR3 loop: CASSLAAYQETQYF. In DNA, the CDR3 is TGTGCCAGCAGCTTAGCGGCATACCAAGAGACCCAGTACTTC. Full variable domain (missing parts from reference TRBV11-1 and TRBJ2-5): EAEVAQSPRYKITEKSQAVAFWCDPISGHATLYWYRQILGQGPELLVQFQDESVVDDSQLPKDRFSAERLKGVDSTLKIQPAELGDSAMYLCASSLAAYQETQYFGPGTRLLVL.

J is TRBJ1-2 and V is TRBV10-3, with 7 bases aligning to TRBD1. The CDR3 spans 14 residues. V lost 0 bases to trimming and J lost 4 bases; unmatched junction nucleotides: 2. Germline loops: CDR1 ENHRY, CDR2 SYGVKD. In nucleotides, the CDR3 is TGTGCCATCAGTGAGTCCTCAGGGGGCTATGGCTACACCTTC. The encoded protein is CAISESSGGYGYTF.

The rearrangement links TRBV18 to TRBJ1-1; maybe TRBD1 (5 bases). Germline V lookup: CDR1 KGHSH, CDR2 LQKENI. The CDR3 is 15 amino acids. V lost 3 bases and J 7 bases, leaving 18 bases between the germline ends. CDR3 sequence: CASSPPLGGNGEAFF. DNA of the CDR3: TGTGCCAGCTCACCCCCCCTTGGGGGGAATGGTGAAGCTTTCTTT.

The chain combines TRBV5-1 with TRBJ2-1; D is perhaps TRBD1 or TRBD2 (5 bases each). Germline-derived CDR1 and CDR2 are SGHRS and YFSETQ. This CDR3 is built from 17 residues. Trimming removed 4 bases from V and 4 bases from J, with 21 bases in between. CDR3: CASSLNTGLGTYNEQFF. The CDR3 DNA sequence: TGCGCCAGCAGCCTCAACACAGGACTCGGAACGTACAATGAGCAGTTCTTC.

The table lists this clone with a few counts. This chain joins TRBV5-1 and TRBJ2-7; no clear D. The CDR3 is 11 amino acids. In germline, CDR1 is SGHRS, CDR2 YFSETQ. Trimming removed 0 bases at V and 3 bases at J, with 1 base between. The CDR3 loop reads CASSLDYEQYF. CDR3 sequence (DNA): TGCGCCAGCAGCTTGGACTACGAGCAGTACTTC.

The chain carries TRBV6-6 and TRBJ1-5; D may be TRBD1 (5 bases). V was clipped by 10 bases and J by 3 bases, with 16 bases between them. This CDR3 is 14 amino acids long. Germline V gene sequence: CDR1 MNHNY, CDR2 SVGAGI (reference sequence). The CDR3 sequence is CATRDLRVNQPQHF. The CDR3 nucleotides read TGTGCCACCCGGGACCTCAGGGTCAATCAGCCCCAGCATTTT.

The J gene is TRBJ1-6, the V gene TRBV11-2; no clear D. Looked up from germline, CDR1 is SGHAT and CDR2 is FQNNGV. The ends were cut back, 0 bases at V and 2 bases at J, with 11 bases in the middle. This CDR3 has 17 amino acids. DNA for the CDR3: TGTGCCAGCAGCTTAGATGTGGGTGGCCCCTATAATTCACCCCTCCACTTT. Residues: CASSLDVGGPYNSPLHF. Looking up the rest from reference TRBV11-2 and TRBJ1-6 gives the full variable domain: EAGVAQSPRYKIIEKRQSVAFWCNPISGHATLYWYQQILGQGPKLLIQFQNNGVVDDSQLPKDRFSAERLKGVDSTLKIQPAKLEDSAVYLCASSLDVGGPYNSPLHFGNGTRLTVT.

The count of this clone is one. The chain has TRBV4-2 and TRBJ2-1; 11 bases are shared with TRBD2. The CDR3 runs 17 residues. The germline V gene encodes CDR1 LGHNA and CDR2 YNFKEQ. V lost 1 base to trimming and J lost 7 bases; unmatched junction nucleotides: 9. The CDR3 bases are TGTGCCAGCAGCCAAGGGGCGCTAGCGGGAGGCTTGAATGAGCAGTTCTTC. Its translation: CASSQGALAGGLNEQFF.

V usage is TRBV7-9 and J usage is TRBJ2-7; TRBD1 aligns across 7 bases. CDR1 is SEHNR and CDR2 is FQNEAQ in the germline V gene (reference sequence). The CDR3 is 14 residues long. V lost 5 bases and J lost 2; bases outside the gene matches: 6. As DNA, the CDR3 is TGTGCCAGCAGCGTCACCGGGACAGCCTACGAGCAGTACTTC. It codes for CASSVTGTAYEQYF.

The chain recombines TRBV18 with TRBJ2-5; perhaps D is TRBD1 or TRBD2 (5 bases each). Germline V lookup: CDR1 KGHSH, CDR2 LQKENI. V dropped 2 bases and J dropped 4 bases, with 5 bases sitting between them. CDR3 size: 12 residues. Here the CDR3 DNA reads TGTGCCAGCTCACCAGGGGGAGAGACCCAGTACTTC. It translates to CASSPGGETQYF.

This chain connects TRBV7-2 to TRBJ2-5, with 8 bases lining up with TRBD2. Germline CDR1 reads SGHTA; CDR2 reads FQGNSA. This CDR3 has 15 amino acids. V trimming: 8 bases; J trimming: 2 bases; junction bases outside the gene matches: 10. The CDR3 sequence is CASCPGLGGQETQYF. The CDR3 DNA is TGTGCCAGCTGTCCGGGACTAGGAGGACAAGAGACCCAGTACTTC.

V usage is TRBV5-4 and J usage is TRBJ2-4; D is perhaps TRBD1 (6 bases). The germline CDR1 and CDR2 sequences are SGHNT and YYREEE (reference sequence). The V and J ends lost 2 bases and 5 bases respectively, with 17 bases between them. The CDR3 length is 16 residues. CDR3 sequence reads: CASSFGPTGLENIQYF. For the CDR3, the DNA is TGTGCCAGCAGCTTTGGCCCCACAGGGTTGGAAAACATTCAGTACTTC.

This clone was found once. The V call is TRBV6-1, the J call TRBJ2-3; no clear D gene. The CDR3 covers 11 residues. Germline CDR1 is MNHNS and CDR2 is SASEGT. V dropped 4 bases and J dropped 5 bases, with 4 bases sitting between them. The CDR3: CASSGVDTQYF. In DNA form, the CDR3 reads TGTGCCAGCAGTGGCGTAGATACGCAGTATTTT.

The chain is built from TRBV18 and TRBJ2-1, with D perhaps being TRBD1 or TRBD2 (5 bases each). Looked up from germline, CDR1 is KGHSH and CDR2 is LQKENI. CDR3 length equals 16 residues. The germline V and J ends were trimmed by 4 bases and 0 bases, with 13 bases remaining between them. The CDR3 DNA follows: TGTGCCAGCTCACAGGAGGTGGGACCCTCCTACAATGAGCAGTTCTTC. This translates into CASSQEVGPSYNEQFF.

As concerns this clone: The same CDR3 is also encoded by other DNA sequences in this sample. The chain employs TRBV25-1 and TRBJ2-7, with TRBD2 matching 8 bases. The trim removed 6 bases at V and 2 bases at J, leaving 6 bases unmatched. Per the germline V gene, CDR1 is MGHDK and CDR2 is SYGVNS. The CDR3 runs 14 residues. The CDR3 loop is CASRPGLGTYEQYF. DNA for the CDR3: TGTGCCAGCAGGCCGGGACTAGGGACCTACGAGCAGTACTTC.

This CDR3 reads CASSLLPGQGIHEQYF. The CDR3 DNA reads as TGTGCCAGCAGCTTACTCCCGGGACAGGGGATCCACGAGCAGTACTTC. The chain recombines TRBV11-2 with TRBJ2-7, with 10 positions matching TRBD1. Germline lookup yields CDR1 SGHAT and CDR2 FQNNGV. V lost 2 bases, J lost 5 bases, and 9 bases stayed unmatched. The CDR3 consists of 16 residues.

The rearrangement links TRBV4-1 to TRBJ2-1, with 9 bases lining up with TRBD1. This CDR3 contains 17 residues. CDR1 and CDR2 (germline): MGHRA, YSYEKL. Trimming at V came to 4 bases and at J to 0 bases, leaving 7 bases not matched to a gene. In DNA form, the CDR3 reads TGCGCCAGCAGCCCCACGACGGACAGGGGCTCCTACAATGAGCAGTTCTTC. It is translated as CASSPTTDRGSYNEQFF.

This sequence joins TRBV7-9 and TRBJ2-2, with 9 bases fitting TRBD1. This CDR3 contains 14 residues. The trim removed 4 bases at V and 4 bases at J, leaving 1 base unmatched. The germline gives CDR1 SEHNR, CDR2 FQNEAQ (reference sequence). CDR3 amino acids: CASSSTGGTGELFF. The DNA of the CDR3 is TGTGCCAGCAGCTCGACAGGGGGCACCGGGGAGCTGTTTTTT.